A selection of T cell receptor beta chains follows, all from one sample in a study of Graves' ophthalmopathy and Graves' hyperthyroidism. TCRdb independently ran MiXCR on the multiplex PCR reads; one entry per CDR3 protein. Among around 470,000 distinct CDR3 sequences, around 15% were seen once, and the ten largest hold about a tenth. Sequences were obtained from blood. The source is a woman aged 25-40 years with Graves' ophthalmopathy. CDR3s include the opening cysteine and the closing phenylalanine or tryptophan.

v_call: TRBV2
cdr3_aa: CASIRGRGNEQYF

v_call: TRBV10-3
cdr3_aa: CAISESYPSREQYF

v_call: TRBV25-1
cdr3_aa: CASSAGTGSHQPQHF

v_call: TRBV7-2
cdr3_aa: CATGDRYEQYF

v_call: TRBV27
cdr3_aa: CASSTSRKF

v_call: TRBV6-2/TRBV6-3
cdr3_aa: CATRDRNTEAFF

v_call: TRBV20-1
cdr3_aa: CSARPPDISYEQYF

v_call: TRBV30
cdr3_aa: CAWSVDRDYGYTF

v_call: TRBV20-1
cdr3_aa: CSASSPTGFEQYF

v_call: TRBV7-8
cdr3_aa: CASSLVGFSGANVLTF

v_call: TRBV2
cdr3_aa: CASSEDRTETQYF

v_call: TRBV24-1
cdr3_aa: CATSESTGQGGYEQYF

v_call: TRBV7-2
cdr3_aa: CASRWTDTEAFF

v_call: TRBV6-2/TRBV6-3
cdr3_aa: CATRGGMGEYRGNQPQHF

v_call: TRBV7-2
cdr3_aa: CASSPGSGGFQETQYF

v_call: TRBV19
cdr3_aa: CASSARTSYTF

v_call: TRBV6-2/TRBV6-3
cdr3_aa: CASSPDFTYEQYF

v_call: TRBV6-5
cdr3_aa: CASSPSGAGTEAFF

v_call: TRBV12-3/TRBV12-4
cdr3_aa: CASTIYGTGSYGYTF

v_call: TRBV15
cdr3_aa: CATSTDRGWGKPQHF

v_call: TRBV11-2
cdr3_aa: CASSFMTSGTYEQYF

v_call: TRBV28
cdr3_aa: CASRRGRGSIEQYF